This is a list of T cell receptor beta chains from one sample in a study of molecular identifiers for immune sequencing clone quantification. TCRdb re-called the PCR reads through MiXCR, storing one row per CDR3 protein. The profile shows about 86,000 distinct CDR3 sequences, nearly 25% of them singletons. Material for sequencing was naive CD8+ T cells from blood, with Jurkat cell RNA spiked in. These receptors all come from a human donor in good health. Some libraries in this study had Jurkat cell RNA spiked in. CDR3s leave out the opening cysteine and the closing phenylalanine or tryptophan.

ASRQEGTTHAF	TRBJ1-1	TRBV7-9
ASSQDYGRLYGNT	TRBJ1-2	TRBV4-2
ATEGDHYPGELF	TRBJ2-2	TRBV24-1
AWNTRLHEQY	TRBJ2-7	TRBV30
ASSPSDSYSNQPQH	TRBJ1-5	TRBV7-9
ASSPDTGELF	TRBJ2-2	TRBV12-3/TRBV12-4
ASSSTGGTRSGANVLT	TRBJ2-6	TRBV7-9
ASSISTAGSTEAF	TRBJ1-1	TRBV19
ASSQPGGGLYGYT	TRBJ1-2	TRBV4-2
ASSLVAGAKPVAKNIQY	TRBJ2-4	TRBV7-9
ASSQDRIGEQY	TRBJ2-7	TRBV4-1
ASSPGRHNEQF	TRBJ2-1	TRBV27
ASSQGTPLTDTQY	TRBJ2-3	TRBV4-2
ASSIGADQPQH	TRBJ1-5	TRBV19
ASSATAGEQF	TRBJ2-1	TRBV11-2
ASSPVGLEEKLF	TRBJ1-4	TRBV7-9
ASSQEPGLPVGTGELF	TRBJ2-2	TRBV3-1
ASSLGRGLAGPIYEQY	TRBJ2-7	TRBV7-4
ASSIPAGGIDTQY	TRBJ2-3	TRBV19
ASITAHEQF	TRBJ2-1	TRBV6-5
ASSETRGWTDTQY	TRBJ2-3	TRBV2
ASSPFSGTVNTEAF	TRBJ1-1	TRBV12-3/TRBV12-4
ASGGTYEQY	TRBJ2-7	TRBV12-3/TRBV12-4
SVIQGATDTGELF	TRBJ2-2	TRBV29-1
ASSQDSLRLEQY	TRBJ2-7	TRBV2
ASTLLSDYFYEQY	TRBJ2-7	TRBV6-1
ASSRDLGGYT	TRBJ1-2	TRBV6-5
ASSQGGEPHPRY	TRBJ2-3	TRBV14
ASSLVIRDLSETQY	TRBJ2-5	TRBV7-6
SARVWRENTDTQY	TRBJ2-3	TRBV20-1
ASSPGLLGTEAF	TRBJ1-1	TRBV2
ASSQEFGEAYEQY	TRBJ2-7	TRBV4-2
ASKPAVNTEAF	TRBJ1-1	TRBV7-9
ASSLSWFSYEQY	TRBJ2-7	TRBV27
ASSRDWSSAQY	TRBJ2-5	TRBV5-4
ASSQDWGNQETQY	TRBJ2-5	TRBV4-1
ASSFPSNTEAF	TRBJ1-1	TRBV7-9
ASSKRDRYYEQY	TRBJ2-7	TRBV5-6
ASSLFLAASYNEQF	TRBJ2-1	TRBV7-9
AWNSGRPYNEQF	TRBJ2-1	TRBV30
ASSEAETGFFRQPQH	TRBJ1-5	TRBV6-1
SAREVGTGGVFWDPEAF	TRBJ1-1	TRBV20-1
ASSPSAGPNTGELF	TRBJ2-2	TRBV7-9
SVEDRLGGPTWGDTQY	TRBJ2-3	TRBV29-1
ASSLGSWGIAEETQY	TRBJ2-5	TRBV13
ASSQGAGGSNEQY	TRBJ2-7	TRBV3-1
ASSYGQGLQELF	TRBJ1-4	TRBV6-5